A selection of T cell receptor beta chains follows, all from one sample in a study of blood T cell repertoires in COVID-19. Method: immunoSEQ multiplex PCR; TCRdb's copy keeps in-frame clones and lacks some. The data hold 35,000 to 55,000 clones, with around 82% observed a single time. What was sequenced was peripheral blood. The receptors were sampled from a human donor in a cohort sampled during active COVID-19. Both conserved end residues are part of each CDR3. Each record gives: J gene, D gene, CDR3 length, V gene, clone size, CDR3 DNA, CDR3 protein. The D gene is left open where the match is weak. Size is omitted from some rows. Given values are once, few, many or a class for expanded clones.

J gene: TRBJ1-4
D gene: -
CDR3 length: 14
V gene: TRBV6-5
clone size: once
CDR3 DNA: TGTGCCAGCAGGTCGTCAGGGTTCGGGGAAAAACTGTTTTTT
CDR3 protein: CASRSSGFGEKLFF

J gene: TRBJ2-5
D gene: TRBD2
CDR3 length: 14
V gene: TRBV25-1
clone size: -
CDR3 DNA: TGTGCCAGCAAGGTCGGGGGGGCGCGGGAGACCCAGTACTTC
CDR3 protein: CASKVGGARETQYF

J gene: TRBJ1-6
D gene: -
CDR3 length: 15
V gene: TRBV4-1
clone size: -
CDR3 DNA: TGCGCCAGCAGCCAAGTCACAGGGCGGAATTCACCCCTCCACTTT
CDR3 protein: CASSQVTGRNSPLHF

J gene: TRBJ1-6
D gene: TRBD1
CDR3 length: 14
V gene: TRBV4-1
clone size: few
CDR3 DNA: TGCGCCAGCAGCAGGACAGGGTCGGGTCAGCCCCTCCACTTT
CDR3 protein: CASSRTGSGQPLHF

J gene: TRBJ2-1
D gene: TRBD2
CDR3 length: 15
V gene: TRBV6-5
clone size: -
CDR3 DNA: TGTGCCAGCAGGCTAACTAGCGGGGGGGCAATTGAGCAGTTCTTC
CDR3 protein: CASRLTSGGAIEQFF

J gene: TRBJ1-6
D gene: -
CDR3 length: 15
V gene: TRBV19
clone size: -
CDR3 DNA: TGTGCCACCCAAACATCCCGTGGGGGAGGTTCACCCCTCCACTTT
CDR3 protein: CATQTSRGGGSPLHF

J gene: TRBJ1-2
D gene: -
CDR3 length: 14
V gene: TRBV2
clone size: -
CDR3 DNA: TGTGCCAGCAGCAGGGCGCCGGGCGGCTATGGCTACACCTTC
CDR3 protein: CASSRAPGGYGYTF

J gene: TRBJ2-1
D gene: TRBD1
CDR3 length: 16
V gene: TRBV2
clone size: once
CDR3 DNA: TGTGCCAGCAGGGACCCTGGACAGGGCTCGAAGAATGAGCAGTTCTTC
CDR3 protein: CASRDPGQGSKNEQFF

J gene: TRBJ2-3
D gene: -
CDR3 length: 14
V gene: TRBV5-1
clone size: -
CDR3 DNA: TGCGCCAGCAGCTTGGATGGGGGGGCAAATACGCAGTATTTT
CDR3 protein: CASSLDGGANTQYF

J gene: TRBJ1-5
D gene: -
CDR3 length: 12
V gene: TRBV28
clone size: -
CDR3 DNA: TGTGCCAACCAGGCCAGGGCTCAGCCCCAGCATTTT
CDR3 protein: CANQARAQPQHF

J gene: TRBJ2-1
D gene: TRBD1
CDR3 length: 13
V gene: TRBV12-3/TRBV12-4
clone size: few
CDR3 DNA: TGTGCCAGCAGTTGGACAGGAGGCAATGAGCAGTTCTTC
CDR3 protein: CASSWTGGNEQFF

J gene: TRBJ2-1
D gene: TRBD2
CDR3 length: 15
V gene: TRBV10-3
clone size: -
CDR3 DNA: TGTGCCGCGAAGGGACTAGCGGGCCTCAATGGTGAGCAGTTCTTC
CDR3 protein: CAAKGLAGLNGEQFF

J gene: TRBJ2-7
D gene: -
CDR3 length: 11
V gene: TRBV2
clone size: -
CDR3 DNA: TGTGCCAGCAGAACAGGGTACGAGCAGTACTTC
CDR3 protein: CASRTGYEQYF

J gene: TRBJ1-1
D gene: TRBD1
CDR3 length: 16
V gene: TRBV18
clone size: -
CDR3 DNA: TGTGCCAGCTCACCGCGGACAGGGGGGATGAACACTGAAGCTTTCTTT
CDR3 protein: CASSPRTGGMNTEAFF

J gene: TRBJ2-5
D gene: -
CDR3 length: 13
V gene: TRBV28
clone size: -
CDR3 DNA: TGTGCCAGCACCATACAGGGTTTGGAGACCCAGTACTTC
CDR3 protein: CASTIQGLETQYF

J gene: TRBJ2-4
D gene: -
CDR3 length: 19
V gene: TRBV4-2
clone size: once
CDR3 DNA: TGTGCCAGCAGCCAAAGTAGCGCGGGCGGGGTTCTAGCCAAAAACATTCAGTACTTC
CDR3 protein: CASSQSSAGGVLAKNIQYF

J gene: TRBJ2-7
D gene: -
CDR3 length: 16
V gene: TRBV21-1
clone size: -
CDR3 DNA: TGTGCCGGCGGGACTGTCTTTTTTCTATTTAGGATTCGATACAGGTTC
CDR3 protein: CAGGTVFFLFRIRYRF

J gene: TRBJ2-2
D gene: -
CDR3 length: 12
V gene: TRBV9
clone size: -
CDR3 DNA: TGTGCCAGCAGCCCCGAGGGTGGGGAGCTGTTTTTT
CDR3 protein: CASSPEGGELFF

J gene: TRBJ1-4
D gene: TRBD1
CDR3 length: 16
V gene: TRBV4-1
clone size: medium-sized
CDR3 DNA: TGCGCCAGCTACTGGATGACAGGGGGCGTCGATGAAAAACTGTTTTTT
CDR3 protein: CASYWMTGGVDEKLFF

J gene: TRBJ2-1
D gene: TRBD2
CDR3 length: 17
V gene: TRBV11-2
clone size: -
CDR3 DNA: TGTGCCAGCAGCCCCAGCGGACTAGTTGGTTCCTACAATGAGCAGTTCTTC
CDR3 protein: CASSPSGLVGSYNEQFF

J gene: TRBJ1-5
D gene: TRBD1
CDR3 length: 16
V gene: TRBV19
clone size: -
CDR3 DNA: TGTGCCAGTAGTATAACCGGGACAGTGGGTAATCAGCCCCAGCATTTT
CDR3 protein: CASSITGTVGNQPQHF

J gene: TRBJ1-1
D gene: TRBD1
CDR3 length: 15
V gene: TRBV6-6
clone size: -
CDR3 DNA: TGTGCCAGCAGTTACACTGGAGGCAGGGGGGCTGAAGCTTTCTTT
CDR3 protein: CASSYTGGRGAEAFF

J gene: TRBJ2-5
D gene: TRBD1
CDR3 length: 14
V gene: TRBV10-1
clone size: -
CDR3 DNA: TGCGCCAGCAGCTCCTGGACAGGGGGGTCGACCCAGTACTTC
CDR3 protein: CASSSWTGGSTQYF

J gene: TRBJ1-4
D gene: -
CDR3 length: 13
V gene: TRBV5-1
clone size: -
CDR3 DNA: TGCGCCAGCAGTAAGGGGATTTTGGAAAAACTGTTTTTT
CDR3 protein: CASSKGILEKLFF

J gene: TRBJ1-5
D gene: -
CDR3 length: 16
V gene: TRBV5-1
clone size: -
CDR3 DNA: TGCGCCAGCAGCTTGGAACCGGGGGGAAGCAATCAGCCCCAGCATTTT
CDR3 protein: CASSLEPGGSNQPQHF

J gene: TRBJ2-3
D gene: TRBD1
CDR3 length: 13
V gene: TRBV5-1
clone size: -
CDR3 DNA: TGCGCCAGCAGCAGGACAGGGGAAGATACGCAGTATTTT
CDR3 protein: CASSRTGEDTQYF

J gene: TRBJ2-3
D gene: -
CDR3 length: 16
V gene: TRBV7-8
clone size: few
CDR3 DNA: TGTGCCAGCAGCTCCCCCCGGGGGGCCTTCACAGATACGCAGTATTTT
CDR3 protein: CASSSPRGAFTDTQYF

J gene: TRBJ1-2
D gene: -
CDR3 length: 14
V gene: TRBV5-1
clone size: -
CDR3 DNA: TGCGCCAGCAGCTGGGGCAGCCGCCACTATGGCTACACCTTC
CDR3 protein: CASSWGSRHYGYTF

J gene: TRBJ2-3
D gene: TRBD2
CDR3 length: 16
V gene: TRBV24-1
clone size: -
CDR3 DNA: TGTGCCACCAGTGCCCCAGCGGGGGGGGGCACAGATACGCAGTATTTT
CDR3 protein: CATSAPAGGGTDTQYF

J gene: TRBJ2-7
D gene: -
CDR3 length: 14
V gene: TRBV19
clone size: -
CDR3 DNA: TGTGCCAGTACCATGGACATTAGGGTCTACGAGCAGTACTTC
CDR3 protein: CASTMDIRVYEQYF

J gene: TRBJ2-7
D gene: TRBD2
CDR3 length: 16
V gene: TRBV6-5
clone size: -
CDR3 DNA: TGTGCCAGCAGTTACAGCGGACTAGCGGGGGGGCGGGAGCAGTACTTC
CDR3 protein: CASSYSGLAGGREQYF

J gene: TRBJ2-1
D gene: TRBD2
CDR3 length: 16
V gene: TRBV5-1
clone size: -
CDR3 DNA: TGCGCCAGCAGCTTGGAACTAGCGGGGGGTTACAATGAGCAGTTCTTC
CDR3 protein: CASSLELAGGYNEQFF

J gene: TRBJ2-5
D gene: TRBD2
CDR3 length: 15
V gene: TRBV10-2
clone size: -
CDR3 DNA: TGCGCCAGCAGACCCAGCGGGGGGCGAGGAGAGACCCAGTACTTC
CDR3 protein: CASRPSGGRGETQYF

J gene: TRBJ2-3
D gene: -
CDR3 length: 13
V gene: TRBV5-4
clone size: -
CDR3 DNA: TGTGCCAGCAGCTTGGAACCAGGGGATACGCAGTATTTT
CDR3 protein: CASSLEPGDTQYF

J gene: TRBJ2-5
D gene: -
CDR3 length: 19
V gene: TRBV11-2
clone size: -
CDR3 DNA: TGTGCCAGCAGCTTAGAGGGGTTGGGTGGCAGGGGGGAGACGGAGACCCAGTACTTC
CDR3 protein: CASSLEGLGGRGETETQYF

J gene: TRBJ2-1
D gene: -
CDR3 length: 14
V gene: TRBV5-1
clone size: -
CDR3 DNA: TGCGCCAGCGCCAGGGGAAGCTCCTACAATGAGCAGTTCTTC
CDR3 protein: CASARGSSYNEQFF

J gene: TRBJ2-7
D gene: -
CDR3 length: 14
V gene: TRBV7-2
clone size: -
CDR3 DNA: TGTGCCAGCAGCTTAGAACGGGTCTCCTACGAGCAGTACTTC
CDR3 protein: CASSLERVSYEQYF

J gene: TRBJ2-3
D gene: -
CDR3 length: 14
V gene: TRBV6-4
clone size: medium-sized
CDR3 DNA: TGTGCCAGCAGTGACTCGGGAGAGACAGATACGCAGTATTTT
CDR3 protein: CASSDSGETDTQYF

J gene: TRBJ2-1
D gene: -
CDR3 length: 12
V gene: TRBV12-3/TRBV12-4
clone size: -
CDR3 DNA: TGTGCCAGCAGTTTAGCGGAGCTTAATCTGTTCTTC
CDR3 protein: CASSLAELNLFF

J gene: TRBJ2-5
D gene: -
CDR3 length: 12
V gene: TRBV6-6
clone size: -
CDR3 DNA: TGTGCCAGCGCGCCAGGGGCAGAGACCCAGTACTTC
CDR3 protein: CASAPGAETQYF

J gene: TRBJ2-1
D gene: TRBD1
CDR3 length: 15
V gene: TRBV6-4
clone size: -
CDR3 DNA: TGTGCCAGCAGCCCCGGACAGGGGGACTCGAATGAGCAGTTCTTC
CDR3 protein: CASSPGQGDSNEQFF

J gene: TRBJ2-3
D gene: TRBD2
CDR3 length: 14
V gene: TRBV4-1
clone size: -
CDR3 DNA: TGCGCCAGCCGCCCGGGAGGAAGCACAGATACGCAGTATTTT
CDR3 protein: CASRPGGSTDTQYF

J gene: TRBJ1-1
D gene: -
CDR3 length: 11
V gene: TRBV6-4
clone size: -
CDR3 DNA: TGTGCCAGCAGTGACGAGGCAGTTGCTTTCTTT
CDR3 protein: CASSDEAVAFF

J gene: TRBJ1-4
D gene: -
CDR3 length: 11
V gene: TRBV2
clone size: once
CDR3 DNA: TGTGCCAGCATCCCGGTCGAAAAACTGTTTTTT
CDR3 protein: CASIPVEKLFF

J gene: TRBJ2-1
D gene: TRBD2
CDR3 length: 17
V gene: TRBV4-3
clone size: -
CDR3 DNA: TGCGCCAGCAGCCAAGAAGGAAGTAGCGGGGGCGTTAGGGGGCAGTTCTTC
CDR3 protein: CASSQEGSSGGVRGQFF

J gene: TRBJ1-4
D gene: TRBD1
CDR3 length: 16
V gene: TRBV2
clone size: once
CDR3 DNA: TGTGCCAGCAGCCCACAGGGGAAGTTGAATATGGAAAAACTGTTTTTT
CDR3 protein: CASSPQGKLNMEKLFF

J gene: TRBJ2-7
D gene: -
CDR3 length: 15
V gene: TRBV25-1
clone size: -
CDR3 DNA: TGTGCCAGCAGTGAATTGGGGACAACCGGCTACGAGCAGTACTTC
CDR3 protein: CASSELGTTGYEQYF

J gene: TRBJ1-4
D gene: TRBD1
CDR3 length: 12
V gene: TRBV2
clone size: -
CDR3 DNA: TGTGCCAGCAGGACAGGGAATGAAAAACTGTTTTTT
CDR3 protein: CASRTGNEKLFF

J gene: TRBJ1-6
D gene: -
CDR3 length: 12
V gene: TRBV9
clone size: -
CDR3 DNA: TGTGCCAGCAGCGACTTCAATTCACCCCTCCACTTT
CDR3 protein: CASSDFNSPLHF

J gene: TRBJ1-2
D gene: TRBD1
CDR3 length: 15
V gene: TRBV19
clone size: -
CDR3 DNA: TGTGCCAGTATACAGACAGGGCGTGCGAACTATGGCTACACCTTC
CDR3 protein: CASIQTGRANYGYTF

J gene: TRBJ1-1
D gene: -
CDR3 length: 13
V gene: TRBV5-6
clone size: -
CDR3 DNA: TGTGCCAGCAGCTCACTCAACAGGGCCCCAGCTTTCTTT
CDR3 protein: CASSSLNRAPAFF

J gene: TRBJ2-5
D gene: -
CDR3 length: 17
V gene: TRBV2
clone size: -
CDR3 DNA: TGTGCCAGCAGCAAACGGTACAGGGATACTACCCAAGAGACCCAGTACTTC
CDR3 protein: CASSKRYRDTTQETQYF

J gene: TRBJ2-3
D gene: TRBD2
CDR3 length: 16
V gene: TRBV5-1
clone size: -
CDR3 DNA: TGCGCCAGCAGCTTGGTTCTAGCGGGGGGTGCGGATACGCAGTATTTT
CDR3 protein: CASSLVLAGGADTQYF

J gene: TRBJ1-1
D gene: TRBD1
CDR3 length: 15
V gene: TRBV6-5
clone size: -
CDR3 DNA: TGTGCCAGCAGTTACGATGTCAGGGGACAGACTGAAGCTTTCTTT
CDR3 protein: CASSYDVRGQTEAFF

J gene: TRBJ2-3
D gene: TRBD1
CDR3 length: 15
V gene: TRBV10-3
clone size: -
CDR3 DNA: TGTGCCATCAGTGACCCCCGACAGGGCTCAGATACGCAGTATTTT
CDR3 protein: CAISDPRQGSDTQYF

J gene: TRBJ2-7
D gene: -
CDR3 length: 12
V gene: TRBV10-3
clone size: -
CDR3 DNA: TGTGCCATCGGGGGACTTGGGGTCGAGCAGTACTTC
CDR3 protein: CAIGGLGVEQYF